The clone carrying this T cell receptor beta chain was counted ten times or more. The antigen remains unidentified. These data originate in a study of T cells after posttransplantation cyclophosphamide. Broader study findings: Blood and skin or GI T cell repertoires showed limited TRB overlap.

The ends were cut back, 4 bases at V and 1 base at J, with 17 bases in the middle. CDR3 length equals 17 residues. Germline CDR1 SGHTA, CDR2 FQGTGA. A marrow graft followed busulfan-fludarabine conditioning, with cyclophosphamide on days +3 and +4. Some clones are missing from TCRdb's copy, which holds only in-frame ones; the method was immunoSEQ multiplex PCR. This sample comprises some 5,000 clones, none seen once only. The starting material was PBMCs, obtained after allogeneic stem cell transplant with posttransplant cyclophosphamide. V usage is TRBV7-3 and J usage is TRBJ2-1; the D gene is possibly TRBD2 (5 bases). The TCR comes from a male patient aged 60-69 years who received an allogeneic stem cell transplant from a related donor, was CMV-positive, and had no GVHD. Some T cells may trace back to the graft donor. DNA of the CDR3: TGTGCCAGCAGCTCTAGGCCTAGCCCAAGTTCCTACAATGAGCAGTTCTTC. It is translated as CASSSRPSPSSYNEQFF.